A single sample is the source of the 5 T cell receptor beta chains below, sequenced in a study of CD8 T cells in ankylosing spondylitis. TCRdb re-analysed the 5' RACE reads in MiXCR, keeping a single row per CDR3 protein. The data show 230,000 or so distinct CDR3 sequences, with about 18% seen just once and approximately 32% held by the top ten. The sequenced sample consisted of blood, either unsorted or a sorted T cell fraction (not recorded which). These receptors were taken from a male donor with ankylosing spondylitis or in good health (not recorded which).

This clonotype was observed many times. DNA for the CDR3: TGCGCCAGCAGCCAAGATCTCGGGAGGAACACTGAAGCTTTCTTT. This encodes CASSQDLGRNTEAFF. This chain connects TRBV4-1 to TRBJ1-1, with D unclear. Trimming cost V 0 bases and J 1 base, with 9 bases left between them. Germline lookup yields CDR1 MGHRA and CDR2 YSYEKL. The CDR3 runs 15 residues.

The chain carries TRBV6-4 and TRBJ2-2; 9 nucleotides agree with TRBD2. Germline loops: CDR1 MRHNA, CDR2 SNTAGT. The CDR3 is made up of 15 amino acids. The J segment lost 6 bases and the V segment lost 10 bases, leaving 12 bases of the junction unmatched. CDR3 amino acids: CAKSPETSGSGELFF. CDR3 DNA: TGTGCCAAATCGCCCGAGACTAGCGGTTCCGGGGAGCTGTTTTTT.

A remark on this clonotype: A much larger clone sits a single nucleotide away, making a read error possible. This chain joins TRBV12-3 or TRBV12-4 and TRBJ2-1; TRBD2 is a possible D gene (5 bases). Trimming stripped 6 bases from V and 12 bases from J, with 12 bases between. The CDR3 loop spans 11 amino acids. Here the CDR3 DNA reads TGTGCCAGCAGATGGGAGCGTGCGCAGTTCTTC. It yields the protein CASRWERAQFF.

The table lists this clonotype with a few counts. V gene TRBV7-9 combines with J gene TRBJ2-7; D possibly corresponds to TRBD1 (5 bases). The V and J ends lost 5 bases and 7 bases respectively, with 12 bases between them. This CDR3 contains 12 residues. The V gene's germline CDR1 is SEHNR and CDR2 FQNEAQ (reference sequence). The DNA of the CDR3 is TGTGCCAGCAGCCAGTGGGGCCAGGAGCAGTACTTC. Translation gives CASSQWGQEQYF.

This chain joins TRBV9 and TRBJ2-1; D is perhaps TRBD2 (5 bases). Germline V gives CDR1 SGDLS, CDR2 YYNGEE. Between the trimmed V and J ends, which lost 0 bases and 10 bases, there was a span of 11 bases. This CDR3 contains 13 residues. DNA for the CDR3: TGTGCCAGCAGCGTAGGTGGGGAGATCGAGCAGTTCTTC. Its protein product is CASSVGGEIEQFF.